These 12 T cell receptor beta chains originate from one sample sequenced in a study of blood T cell repertoires in COVID-19. TCRdb's copy holds only in-frame clones and misses some; the assay was immunoSEQ multiplex PCR. The table shows 200,000 to 250,000 clones, with around nine tenths occurring only once. What was sequenced was peripheral blood. The receptors were sampled from a man aged 55 to 70 who had recovered from COVID-19.

V is TRBV3-1 (or the pseudogene TRBV3-2) and J is TRBJ1-3, with D uncertain. The CDR3 covers 15 residues. V lost 6 bases and J lost 5, with 17 bases in between. CDR1 and CDR2 (germline): LGHDT, YNNKEL (reference sequence). The CDR3, as DNA: TGTGCCAGCAGTCCCTACGAGGTATCCCGAAACACCATATATTTT. Encoded protein: CASSPYEVSRNTIYF.

V is TRBV7-9 and J is TRBJ2-7, with 9 bases identical to TRBD2. The germline V gene has CDR1 SEHNR and CDR2 FQNEAQ (reference sequence). With V trimmed by 5 bases and J by 0 bases, 8 bases remained unmatched. There are 16 residues in the CDR3. CDR3 coding DNA: TGTGCCAGCAGCCCTCCCCTAGCGGGGAGCTCCTACGAGCAGTACTTC. It yields the protein CASSPPLAGSSYEQYF.

The gene calls are TRBV7-9 and TRBJ2-2; 10 positions agree with TRBD1. The V gene's germline CDR1 is SEHNR and CDR2 FQNEAQ (reference sequence). This CDR3 has 18 amino acids. V was clipped by 5 bases and J by 3 bases; unmatched bases: 12. The CDR3, as DNA: TGTGCCAGCAGCCCTCAAACGACAGGGGGCGGTCACACCGGGGAGCTGTTTTTT. As protein: CASSPQTTGGGHTGELFF. Supplemented by reference TRBV7-9 and TRBJ2-2, the full variable domain reads DTGVSQNPRHKITKRGQNVTFRCDPISEHNRLYWYRQTLGQGPEFLTYFQNEAQLEKSRLLSDRFSAERPKGSFSTLEIQRTEQGDSAMYLCASSPQTTGGGHTGELFFGEGSRLTVL.

The rearrangement uses TRBV27 and TRBJ2-7; possible D gene TRBD2, 5 bases. Germline values: CDR1 MNHEY, CDR2 SMNVEV (reference sequence). Deletions cut 2 bases from V and 0 bases from J, with 8 bases between. This CDR3 is built from 14 residues. This chain's CDR3 is CASSLRGFSYEQYF. CDR3 DNA: TGTGCCAGCAGTTTACGAGGGTTCTCCTACGAGCAGTACTTC.

This sequence joins TRBV30 and TRBJ2-2, with a tentative D call TRBD2 (5 bases). The CDR3 sequence is 12 residues long. From germline, CDR1 is GTSNPN and CDR2 SVGIG (reference sequence). Trimming stripped 3 bases from V and 7 bases from J, with 9 bases between. CDR3 sequence reads: CAWSEGYGELFF. The DNA of the CDR3 is TGTGCCTGGAGCGAGGGTTACGGGGAGCTGTTTTTT.

The chain couples TRBV7-3 to TRBJ1-5; possibly TRBD1 for D (5 bases). Germline loops: CDR1 SGHTA, CDR2 FQGTGA. V lost 2 bases and J 6 bases, leaving 11 bases between the germline ends. CDR3 length: 14 residues. CDR3 DNA sequence: TGTGCCAGCAGCTTACAGGGAACGGGTCAGCCCCAGCATTTT. It encodes CASSLQGTGQPQHF.

The gene calls are TRBV6-6 and TRBJ1-3; 10 bases align to TRBD1. CDR1 is MNHNY, CDR2 SVGAGI, per germline (reference sequence). The CDR3 has 14 amino acids. The ends lost 6 bases at V and 7 bases at J; junction bases unmatched: 6. CDR3 bases: TGTGCCAGCAGGGGGGGGACAGGGGAGAACACCATATATTTT. Protein product: CASRGGTGENTIYF.

The chain couples TRBV18 to TRBJ1-5; D might be TRBD1 (5 bases). The CDR3 is 15 amino acids. CDR1 KGHSH and CDR2 LQKENI come from the germline V gene. V was pared by 3 bases and J by 2 bases, with 11 bases between. The CDR3 nucleotides are TGTGCCAGCTCACCCCGGGGGGGTGGCAATCAGCCCCAGCATTTT. This encodes CASSPRGGGNQPQHF.

The J gene is TRBJ2-7, the V gene TRBV15; 8 positions match TRBD2. This CDR3 has 14 amino acids. The V segment lost 0 bases and the J segment 3 bases; nucleotides outside the gene matches: 1. Germline CDR1 and CDR2: LNHNV and YYDKDF (reference sequence). The CDR3 loop is CATSREGTSYEQYF. For the CDR3, the DNA is TGTGCCACCAGCAGAGAAGGGACTAGCTACGAGCAGTACTTC.

V gene TRBV19 combines with J gene TRBJ2-2; 9 positions agree with TRBD1. The CDR3 runs to 15 residues. Germline values: CDR1 LNHDA, CDR2 SQIVND (reference sequence). V lost 1 base and J lost 5; bases outside the gene matches: 2. CDR3 region: CASSIGGTGTGELFF. Here the CDR3 DNA reads TGTGCCAGTAGTATAGGCGGGACAGGGACCGGGGAGCTGTTTTTT.

This sequence joins TRBV18 and TRBJ1-3; 7 nucleotides match TRBD1. With 2 bases clipped from V and 0 bases from J, the junction kept 16 bases outside the gene matches. This CDR3 has 20 amino acids. The germline CDR1 and CDR2 sequences are KGHSH and LQKENI. The CDR3 loop is CASSPVSTGTATSSGNTIYF. In DNA form, the CDR3 reads TGTGCCAGCTCACCAGTGAGCACCGGGACAGCCACGAGCTCTGGAAACACCATATATTTT.

The chain joins TRBV18 to TRBJ2-1; 9 bases line up with TRBD1. Germline loops: CDR1 KGHSH, CDR2 LQKENI. The CDR3 consists of 15 residues. The trim removed 2 bases at V and 8 bases at J, leaving 7 bases unmatched. CDR3 region: CASSPAGQGIHEQFF. The CDR3 bases are TGTGCCAGCTCACCAGCGGGACAGGGAATCCATGAGCAGTTCTTC.